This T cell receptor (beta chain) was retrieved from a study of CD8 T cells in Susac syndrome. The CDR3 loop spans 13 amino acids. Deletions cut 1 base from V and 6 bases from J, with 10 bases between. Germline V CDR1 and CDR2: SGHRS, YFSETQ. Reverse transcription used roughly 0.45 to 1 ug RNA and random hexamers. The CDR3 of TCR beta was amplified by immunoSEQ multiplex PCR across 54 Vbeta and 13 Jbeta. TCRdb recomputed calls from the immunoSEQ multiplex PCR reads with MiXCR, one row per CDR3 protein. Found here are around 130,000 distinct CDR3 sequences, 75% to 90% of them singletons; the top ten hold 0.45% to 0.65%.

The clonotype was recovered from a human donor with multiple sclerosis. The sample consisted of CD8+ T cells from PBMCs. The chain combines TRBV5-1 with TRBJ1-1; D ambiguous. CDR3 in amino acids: CASSLLKGAEAFF. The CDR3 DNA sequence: TGCGCCAGCAGCTTGCTGAAGGGCGCTGAAGCTTTCTTT.